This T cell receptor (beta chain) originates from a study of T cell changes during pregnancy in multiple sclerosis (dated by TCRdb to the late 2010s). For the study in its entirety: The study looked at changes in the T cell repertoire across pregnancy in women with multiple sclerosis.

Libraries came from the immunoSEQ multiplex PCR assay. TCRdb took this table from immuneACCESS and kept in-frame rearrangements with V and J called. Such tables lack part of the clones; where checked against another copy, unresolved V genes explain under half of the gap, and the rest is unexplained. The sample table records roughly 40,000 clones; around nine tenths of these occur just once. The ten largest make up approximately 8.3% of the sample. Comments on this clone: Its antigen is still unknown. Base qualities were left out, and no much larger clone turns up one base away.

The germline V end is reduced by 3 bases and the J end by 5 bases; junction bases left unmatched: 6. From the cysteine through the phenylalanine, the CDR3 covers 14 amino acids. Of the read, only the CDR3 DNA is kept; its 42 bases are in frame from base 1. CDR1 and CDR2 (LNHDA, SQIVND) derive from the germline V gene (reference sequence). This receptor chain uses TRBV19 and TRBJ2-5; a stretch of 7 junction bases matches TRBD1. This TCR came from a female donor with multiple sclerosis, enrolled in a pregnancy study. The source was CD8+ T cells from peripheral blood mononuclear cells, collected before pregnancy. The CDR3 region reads CASSIETGWETQYF. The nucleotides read TGTGCCAGTAGTATTGAGACAGGGTGGGAGACCCAGTACTTC.